A selection of T cell receptor beta chains follows, all from one sample in a study of response to subunit inactivated influenza vaccine. TCRdb itself ran the RT-PCR reads through MiXCR, one entry per CDR3 protein. The sample lists 200,000 to 300,000 distinct CDR3 sequences, approximately 12% seen once, with approximately 7.8% in the top ten. Specimen: non-naive T cells sorted from PBMCs, collected about 14 days before vaccination. These receptors were obtained from a man aged 45 to 65 who received an inactivated influenza vaccine. CDR3s leave out the opening cysteine and the closing phenylalanine or tryptophan.

v_call cdr3_aa
TRBV6-6 ASSPGTLNEQF
TRBV5-5 ASSLETYYNEQF
TRBV9 ASSSRGSGFSDEQY
TRBV3-1 ASSPGGGNTGELF
TRBV12-3/TRBV12-4 ASSLGILWMNTEAF
TRBV28 ASRRQTQGAKNIQY
TRBV7-2 ASSSDLGGPGYEQF
TRBV27 ASSEVGGHGTGELF
TRBV7-2 ASSSPDSGWGQY
TRBV19 ASSMSHGDTQY
TRBV29-1 SVSSGSTDTQY
TRBV10-3 AISESGGSTDTQY
TRBV6-2/TRBV6-3 ASSYSTRYQPQH
TRBV15 ATSRGDNPYNEQF
TRBV20-1 SATGTSGSYEQY
TRBV15 ATSKDSGLPSGNTIY
TRBV28 ASTNGGLFNPQTDTQY
TRBV7-9 ASSEQGAFYGYT
TRBV20-1 SARVGGGASEQY
TRBV20-1 SARSLSYYNEQF
TRBV4-3 ASRAVGANTEAF
TRBV12-3/TRBV12-4 ASTKDRVYEKLF
TRBV29-1 SVGSGRADTQY
TRBV5-5 ASSSGQGYSPLH
TRBV4-1 ASSQVPGRANTGELF
TRBV5-1 ASSFAGGSSYNEQF
TRBV7-2 ASSFGGFYGYT
TRBV6-4 ASSSGPGANVLT
TRBV5-1 ASSLEGRVYTEAF
TRBV7-2 ATRLAGYTGELF
TRBV7-8 AIAWVGLANHDEQF
TRBV2 ASIRMGDTQY
TRBV5-1 ASSWGRGREETQY
TRBV3-1 ASSLARDGYT
TRBV5-1 ASSLVYTRETQY
TRBV5-1 ASSLETSASTDTQY
TRBV5-1 ASSPGGANTGELF
TRBV5-1 ASSLVVNDNEQF
TRBV3-1 ASSQGGQQETQY
TRBV12-3/TRBV12-4 ASRGGGAYEQY
TRBV12-3/TRBV12-4 ASSPRTGTVLSGYT
TRBV12-3/TRBV12-4 ASTVGTTKTAQH
TRBV20-1 SARILAGGTDTQY
TRBV6-2/TRBV6-3 ASSYGPIGTNEKLF
TRBV4-1 ASSQASAYEQY
TRBV12-3/TRBV12-4 ASSSAGQPYEQY
TRBV10-3 AISVSRGDGELF
TRBV11-1 ASSSRGLAGSYNEQF
TRBV4-2 ASSQDDRVTYNEQF
TRBV10-3 AISESDLYTDTQY
TRBV7-2 ASSLASGDPSPLH
TRBV20-1 SARDGGRIDTQY
TRBV3-1 ASSLREANYGYT
TRBV27 ASRAGTGLVPQH
TRBV20-1 SARLTGRVEQY
TRBV13 ASTYPGLASNEQF
TRBV5-1 ASRGTSETQY
TRBV14 ASSQVAPGPGANVLT
TRBV25-1 ASSEDSLQGYILGTEAF
TRBV19 ASLDRTSGTQY